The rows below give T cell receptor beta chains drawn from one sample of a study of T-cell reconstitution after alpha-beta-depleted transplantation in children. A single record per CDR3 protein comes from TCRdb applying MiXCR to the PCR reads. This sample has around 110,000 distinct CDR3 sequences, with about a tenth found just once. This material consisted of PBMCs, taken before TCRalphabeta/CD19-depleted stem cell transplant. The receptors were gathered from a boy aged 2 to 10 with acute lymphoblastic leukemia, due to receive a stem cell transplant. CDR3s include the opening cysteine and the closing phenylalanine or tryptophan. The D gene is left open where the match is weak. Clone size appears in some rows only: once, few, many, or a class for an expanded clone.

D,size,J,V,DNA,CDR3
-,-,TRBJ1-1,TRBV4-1,TGCGCCAGCAGCCAATGGTTGAACACTGAAGCTTTCTTT,CASSQWLNTEAFF
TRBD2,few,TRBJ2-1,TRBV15,TGTGCCACCAGCAGAGAAGGACTAGCGGGAGGTAGGAATGAGCAGTTCTTC,CATSREGLAGGRNEQFF
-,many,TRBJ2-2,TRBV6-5,TGTGCCAGCAGTTACCTCCATGTGATCTCTAACACCGGGGAGCTGTTTTTT,CASSYLHVISNTGELFF
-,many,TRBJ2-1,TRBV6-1,TGTGCCAGCAGGACGACAGCATACAATGAGCAGTTCTTC,CASRTTAYNEQFF
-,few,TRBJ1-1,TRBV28,TGTGCCAGCAGTTTATGGGGGACCAGCACTGAAGCTTTCTTT,CASSLWGTSTEAFF
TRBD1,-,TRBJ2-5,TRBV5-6,TGTGCCAGCAGCCCCCGGACAGGGAGTAATCAAGAGACCCAGTACTTC,CASSPRTGSNQETQYF
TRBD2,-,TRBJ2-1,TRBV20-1,TGCAGTGCTATAACTCTAGCGGGAGGCTACCGAAATGAGCAGTTCTTC,CSAITLAGGYRNEQFF
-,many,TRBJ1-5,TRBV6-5,TGTGCCAGCAGTTCCTCCCATGGACAGCCCCAGCATTTT,CASSSSHGQPQHF
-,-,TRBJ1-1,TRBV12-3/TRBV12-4,TGTGCCAGCAGTTTGCGGACAGCCGGGACTGAAGCTTTCTTT,CASSLRTAGTEAFF
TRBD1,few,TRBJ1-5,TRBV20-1,TGCAGTGCTAGAGGGACAGGGGGCCAGCCCCAGCATTTT,CSARGTGGQPQHF
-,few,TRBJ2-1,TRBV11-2,TGTGCCAGCAGCTTACAGCTAGCGAATTACAATGAGCAGTTCTTC,CASSLQLANYNEQFF
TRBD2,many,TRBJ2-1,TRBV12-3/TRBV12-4,TGTGCCAGCATCCTTAGCGGGATTGAGAACAATGAGCAGTTCTTC,CASILSGIENNEQFF
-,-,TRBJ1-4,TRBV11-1,TGTGCCAGCAGCTCCCTAACCAGACAGAGCCCTCGAAATGAAAAACTGTTTTTT,CASSSLTRQSPRNEKLFF
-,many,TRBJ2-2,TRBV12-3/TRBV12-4,TGTGCCAGCAGTTTTAGCGGAGCTTACACCGGGGAGCTGTTTTTT,CASSFSGAYTGELFF
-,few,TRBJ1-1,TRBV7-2,TGTGCCAGCAGCCGCGTCGGGAGGCAAGCTTTCTTT,CASSRVGRQAFF
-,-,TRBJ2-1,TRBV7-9,TGTGCCAGCAGCTTAGGCCCGGGGGATGAGCAGTTCTTC,CASSLGPGDEQFF
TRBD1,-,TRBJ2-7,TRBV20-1,TGCAGTGCTAGAAGCCCCCAGACAGGGGACGAGCGGTACTTC,CSARSPQTGDERYF
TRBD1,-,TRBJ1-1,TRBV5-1,TGCGCCAGCAGCCCGGGGACAGGGGGCCCAGGGGCTGAAGCTTTCTTT,CASSPGTGGPGAEAFF
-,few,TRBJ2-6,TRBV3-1,TGTGCCAGCAGCCAAGATAGAGGTTCCGGGGCCAACGTCCTGACTTTC,CASSQDRGSGANVLTF
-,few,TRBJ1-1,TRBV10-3,TGTGCCATCAGTGATTTCAGGGTTAACACTGAAGCTTTCTTT,CAISDFRVNTEAFF
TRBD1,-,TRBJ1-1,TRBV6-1,TGTGCCAGCAGGGGCCAGACAGGGTTGAACACTGAAGCTTTCTTT,CASRGQTGLNTEAFF
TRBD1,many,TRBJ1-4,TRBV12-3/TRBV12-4,TGTGCCAGCGCTCCGGGACAGGGGGGCGAAAAACTGTTTTTT,CASAPGQGGEKLFF
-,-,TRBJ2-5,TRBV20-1,TGCAGTGCTAAGGGACCGAGGGAGACCCAGTACTTC,CSAKGPRETQYF
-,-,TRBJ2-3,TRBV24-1,TGTGCCACCAGTGATCGCCACACAGATACGCAGTATTTT,CATSDRHTDTQYF
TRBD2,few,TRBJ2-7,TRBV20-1,TGCAGTGCAACAGAAATAGCGGGGATCGCCTACGAGCAGTACTTC,CSATEIAGIAYEQYF
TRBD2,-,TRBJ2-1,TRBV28,TGTGCCAGCAGTTTAGGGAGGGAGCTCGATGAGCAGTTCTTC,CASSLGRELDEQFF
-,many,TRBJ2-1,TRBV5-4,TGTGCCAGCAGCTCCTCCCAACACTCCTACAATGAGCAGTTCTTC,CASSSSQHSYNEQFF
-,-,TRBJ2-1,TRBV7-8,TGTGCCAGCAGCCGGGGGTTCGGGGGCGGATACAATGAGCAGTTCTTC,CASSRGFGGGYNEQFF
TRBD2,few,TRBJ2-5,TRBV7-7,TGTGCCAGCAGCTTAAGTAGCGGGAGGGCCGGGGAGACCCAGTACTTC,CASSLSSGRAGETQYF
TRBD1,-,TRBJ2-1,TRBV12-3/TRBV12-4,TGTGCCAGCAGTCACAGACAGGGGGTTATCAATGAGCAGTTCTTC,CASSHRQGVINEQFF
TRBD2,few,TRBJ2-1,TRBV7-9,TGTGCCAGCAGCGCTTCAAGGACTAGCGGGAGGACGACCTACAATGAGCAGTTCTTC,CASSASRTSGRTTYNEQFF
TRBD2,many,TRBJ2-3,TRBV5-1,TGCGCCAGCACCAAACTAGCGGGAGTTGGGGATACGCAGTATTTT,CASTKLAGVGDTQYF
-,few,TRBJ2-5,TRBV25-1,TGTGCCAGCAGTGAATGGTCAGGCCAAGAGACCCAGTACTTC,CASSEWSGQETQYF
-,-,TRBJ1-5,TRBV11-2,TGTGCCAGCAGCACTGGGATAAAGAATCGGCCCCAGCATTTT,CASSTGIKNRPQHF
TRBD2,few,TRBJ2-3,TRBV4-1,TGCGCCAGCAGCCAGGAGAGCGGGGCGGTAGATACGCAGTATTTT,CASSQESGAVDTQYF
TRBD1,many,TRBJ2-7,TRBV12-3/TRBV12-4,TGTGCCAGCAGTGGGGACAGGAGCTACGAGCAGTACTTC,CASSGDRSYEQYF
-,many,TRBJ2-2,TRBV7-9,TGTGCCACCATCCGTCCCCTGGGAGCAAACACCGGGGAGCTGTTTTTT,CATIRPLGANTGELFF
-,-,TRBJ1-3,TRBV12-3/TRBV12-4,TGTGCCAGCAGTTTAGCAGGGGATGGAAACACCATATATTTT,CASSLAGDGNTIYF
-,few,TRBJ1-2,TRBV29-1,TGCAGCGTACAGTTTTCGCCGGGACTAGGGAGGTATGGCTACACCTTC,CSVQFSPGLGRYGYTF